A selection of T cell receptor beta chains follows, all from one sample in a study of PD-L1 blockade in urothelial cancer. Assay used: immunoSEQ multiplex PCR; TCRdb lists only in-frame clones, some missing. The data contain tens of thousands of clones, approximately 86% of them singletons. Sample: PBMCs, taken around atezolizumab (anti-PD-L1) treatment. These receptors originate from a man in his 60s with urothelial cancer. The conserved cysteine and the conserved F or W are not part of the CDR3 here. D genes are given only for firm matches.

V gene: TRBV2; CDR3 length: 12; J gene: TRBJ1-3; D gene: .; CDR3 protein: AISDRLSGNTIY
V gene: TRBV5-4; CDR3 length: 15; J gene: TRBJ1-4; D gene: .; CDR3 protein: ASSPGAGGQTNEKLF
V gene: TRBV29-1; CDR3 length: 10; J gene: TRBJ2-1; D gene: .; CDR3 protein: SVGEAYNEQF
V gene: TRBV5-1; CDR3 length: 12; J gene: TRBJ2-5; D gene: .; CDR3 protein: ASSLGRSQETQY
V gene: TRBV9; CDR3 length: 13; J gene: TRBJ1-5; D gene: TRBD1; CDR3 protein: ASSRADRGNQPQH
V gene: TRBV5-4; CDR3 length: 13; J gene: TRBJ1-2; D gene: TRBD1; CDR3 protein: ASRGGQGGTYGYT
V gene: TRBV4-1; CDR3 length: 12; J gene: TRBJ2-3; D gene: .; CDR3 protein: ASSHTGLGDTQY
V gene: TRBV7-2; CDR3 length: 13; J gene: TRBJ1-5; D gene: .; CDR3 protein: ASSLVDQRNQPQH
V gene: TRBV7-4; CDR3 length: 15; J gene: TRBJ2-7; D gene: .; CDR3 protein: ASSSKEAARLGYEQY
V gene: TRBV30; CDR3 length: 12; J gene: TRBJ2-3; D gene: .; CDR3 protein: AWSVLGPTDTQY
V gene: TRBV19; CDR3 length: 12; J gene: TRBJ1-6; D gene: TRBD1; CDR3 protein: ASSSLDRGSPLH
V gene: TRBV4-1; CDR3 length: 12; J gene: TRBJ1-2; D gene: .; CDR3 protein: ASSQGVRDYGYT
V gene: TRBV6-5; CDR3 length: 14; J gene: TRBJ2-2; D gene: TRBD2; CDR3 protein: ASSYLAGVNTGELF
V gene: TRBV11-3; CDR3 length: 12; J gene: TRBJ2-7; D gene: .; CDR3 protein: ASSPAKAPVRQY
V gene: TRBV2; CDR3 length: 12; J gene: TRBJ2-7; D gene: TRBD1; CDR3 protein: ASKPDRVPYEQY
V gene: TRBV7-6; CDR3 length: 11; J gene: TRBJ1-1; D gene: .; CDR3 protein: ASSLVSETEAF
V gene: TRBV19; CDR3 length: 14; J gene: TRBJ2-5; D gene: .; CDR3 protein: ASSIDSQGIQETQY
V gene: TRBV11-3; CDR3 length: 13; J gene: TRBJ2-1; D gene: TRBD1; CDR3 protein: ASSPRDREYNEQF
V gene: TRBV20-1; CDR3 length: 9; J gene: TRBJ1-2; D gene: TRBD1; CDR3 protein: SARQGAGYT
V gene: TRBV11-1; CDR3 length: 11; J gene: TRBJ2-5; D gene: TRBD1; CDR3 protein: ASSSTGLETQY
V gene: TRBV27; CDR3 length: 12; J gene: TRBJ1-5; D gene: .; CDR3 protein: ASRASGKDQPQH
V gene: TRBV12-5; CDR3 length: 12; J gene: TRBJ2-7; D gene: TRBD2; CDR3 protein: ASGLNVPGGFLD
V gene: TRBV5-6; CDR3 length: 12; J gene: TRBJ1-4; D gene: .; CDR3 protein: ASRTRATNEKLF